This is a list of T cell receptor beta chains from one sample in a study of OX40 agonist ivuxolimab in advanced cancers. Some clones are missing from TCRdb's copy, which holds only in-frame ones; the method was immunoSEQ multiplex PCR. The sample lists about 50,000 clones; 93% were seen once. The sample consisted of CD4+ or CD8+ T cells sorted from blood, taken in a trial of the OX40 agonist ivuxolimab. The receptors were sampled from an adult with an advanced solid tumor such as melanoma, head and neck, liver or kidney cancer. Each CDR3 is given without its conserved first and last residue.

ATSREGPEILF	TRBV15
ATGGQLLNGYT	TRBV4-3
ASSARTGALGYGYT	TRBV28
ASSLGLAGFTGELF	TRBV5-1
ASSPGTSYQETQY	TRBV19
ASSLRDPVGEGTDTQY	TRBV13
ASSYARGAGEQY	TRBV6-6
ASRRGTGNPNEQF	TRBV27
ASSPRRGSYNEQF	TRBV7-9
ASSRWGRGYSNQPQH	TRBV6-4
ASSLATGANTEAF	TRBV13
ASSYLGTGITDTQY	TRBV6-5
ASSLGVWDTGELF	TRBV7-9
ASSLLQGTQAQY	TRBV27
ASSSTGFGPDEQY	TRBV11-1
ASSFLTADQPQH	TRBV28
ASSLWDALSDEQF	TRBV5-1
ASSSSHEQY	TRBV9
ASSLAELRGMVYGYT	TRBV7-8
ASSFVQGANTEAF	TRBV28
ASSILRNEQF	TRBV19
ASSQVRGGQPQH	TRBV4-3
ASSSTRTGHSYEQY	TRBV28
ASSPAGWGTQY	TRBV11-1
ASSQDRQGPSLGSYNEQF	TRBV4-3
ASSATEAF	TRBV11-2
ASMHGAGGTEAF	TRBV19
ASSLNNGWDYGYT	TRBV9
ASSLGTKNIQY	TRBV11-2
ASSLTREPQETQY	TRBV7-6
ASSFGTGGRAQY	TRBV6-5
ASSKPRGLADNEQF	TRBV28